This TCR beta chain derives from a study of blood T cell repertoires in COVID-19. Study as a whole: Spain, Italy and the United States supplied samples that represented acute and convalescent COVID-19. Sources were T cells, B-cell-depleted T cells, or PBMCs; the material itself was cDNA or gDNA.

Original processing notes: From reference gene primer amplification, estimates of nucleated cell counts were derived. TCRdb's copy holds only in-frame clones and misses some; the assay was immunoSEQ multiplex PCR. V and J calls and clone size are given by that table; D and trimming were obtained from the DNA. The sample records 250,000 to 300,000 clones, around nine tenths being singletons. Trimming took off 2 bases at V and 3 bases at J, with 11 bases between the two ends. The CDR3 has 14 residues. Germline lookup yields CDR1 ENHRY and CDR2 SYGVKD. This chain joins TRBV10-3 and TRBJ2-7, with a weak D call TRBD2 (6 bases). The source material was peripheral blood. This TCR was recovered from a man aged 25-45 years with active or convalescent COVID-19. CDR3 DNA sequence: TGTGCCATCAGTGAGCCAAAGGGACTCTACGAGCAGTACTTC. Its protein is CAISEPKGLYEQYF.